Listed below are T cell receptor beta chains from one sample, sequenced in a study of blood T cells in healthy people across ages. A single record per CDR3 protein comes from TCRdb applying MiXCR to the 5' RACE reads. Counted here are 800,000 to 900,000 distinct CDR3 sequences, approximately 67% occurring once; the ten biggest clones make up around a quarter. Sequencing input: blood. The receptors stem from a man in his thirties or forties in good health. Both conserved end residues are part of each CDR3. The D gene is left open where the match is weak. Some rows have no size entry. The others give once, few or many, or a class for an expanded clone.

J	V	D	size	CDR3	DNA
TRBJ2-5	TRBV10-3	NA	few	CATLKEETQYF	TGTGCCACCCTTAAAGAAGAGACCCAGTACTTC
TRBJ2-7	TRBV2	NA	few	CASTTALREQYF	TGTGCCAGCACGACAGCCCTACGTGAGCAGTACTTC
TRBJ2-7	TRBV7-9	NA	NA	CASSPVGGSPYEQYF	TGTGCCAGCAGCCCCGTAGGTGGCAGTCCCTACGAGCAGTACTTC
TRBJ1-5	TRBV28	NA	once	CASRAQGNSQPQHF	TGTGCCAGCAGAGCCCAGGGGAACAGTCAGCCCCAGCATTTT
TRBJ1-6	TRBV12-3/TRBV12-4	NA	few	CASRPDLPDSPLHF	TGTGCCAGCAGACCGGACTTACCGGATTCACCCCTCCACTTT
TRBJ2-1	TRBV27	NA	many	CASSLSPYNEQFF	TGTGCCAGCAGCTTATCCCCATACAATGAGCAGTTCTTC
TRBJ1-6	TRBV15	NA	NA	CATSRDRGSPLHF	TGTGCCACCAGCAGAGACAGGGGTTCACCCCTCCACTTT
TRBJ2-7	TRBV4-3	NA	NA	CASSHLRTGNTYEQYF	TGCGCCAGCAGCCACTTACGGACCGGGAATACCTACGAGCAGTACTTC
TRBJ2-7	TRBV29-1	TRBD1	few	CSVGGVRGTGPTYEQYF	TGCAGCGTTGGAGGCGTCCGTGGGACAGGTCCTACCTACGAGCAGTACTTC
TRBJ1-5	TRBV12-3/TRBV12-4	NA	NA	CASTGGSGNQPQHF	TGTGCCAGCACTGGGGGGTCGGGCAATCAGCCCCAGCATTTT
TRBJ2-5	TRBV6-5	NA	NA	CASSYEGQSGGETQYF	TGCGCCAGCAGTTACGAGGGGCAATCCGGAGGAGAGACCCAGTACTTC
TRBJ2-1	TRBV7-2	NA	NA	CASSPDRFGSYNEQFF	TGTGCCAGCAGCCCAGACAGGTTTGGCTCCTACAATGAGCAGTTCTTC
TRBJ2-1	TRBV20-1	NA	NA	CSARIGNEQFF	TGCAGTGCTAGAATAGGGAATGAGCAGTTCTTC
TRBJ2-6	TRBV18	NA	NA	CASSPQVNLDREVLSGANVLTF	TGTGCCAGCTCACCGCAAGTCAACCTCGACAGGGAGGTCCTCTCTGGGGCCAACGTCCTGACTTTC